This T cell receptor (beta chain) stems from a study of blood T cell repertoires in COVID-19. Study at large: Whether acute or convalescent, the COVID-19 samples came from the United States, Italy and Spain.

Germline V CDR1 and CDR2: SGHAT, FQNNGV. This CDR3 region has 17 residues. V lost 4 bases to trimming and J lost 1 base; unmatched junction nucleotides: 9. TCRdb keeps only in-frame clones here, not all; method: immunoSEQ multiplex PCR. The table records a few hundred thousand clones, over 75% of them present only once. This clone was found once. Cohort allocation depended upon clinical history that participants reported. The sequenced material came from PBMCs or T cells enriched from blood (not recorded which). This clonotype was obtained from a woman in her 30s who had recovered from COVID-19. The chain combines TRBV11-2 with TRBJ2-5; TRBD1 agrees at 10 bases. The CDR3 is CASSSFGGTGVQETQYF. CDR3 DNA: TGTGCCAGCAGCTCATTCGGCGGGACAGGGGTCCAAGAGACCCAGTACTTC.